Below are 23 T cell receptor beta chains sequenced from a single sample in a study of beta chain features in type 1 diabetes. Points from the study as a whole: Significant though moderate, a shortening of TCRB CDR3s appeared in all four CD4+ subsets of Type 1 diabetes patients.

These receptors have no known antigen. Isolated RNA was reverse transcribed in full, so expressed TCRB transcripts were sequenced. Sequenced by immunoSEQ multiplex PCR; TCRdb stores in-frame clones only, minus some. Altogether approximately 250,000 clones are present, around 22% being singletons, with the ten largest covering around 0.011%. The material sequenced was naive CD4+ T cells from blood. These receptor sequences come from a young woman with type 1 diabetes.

The CDR3 sequence: CSVGQGAGQPQHF. CDR3 bases: TGCAGCGTTGGACAGGGGGCGGGTCAGCCCCAGCATTTT. The rearrangement uses TRBV29-1 and TRBJ1-5; 10 bases map to TRBD1. Germline-derived CDR1 and CDR2 are SQVTM and ANQGSEA. The CDR3 is 13 residues long. The trim removed 4 bases at V and 6 bases at J, leaving 3 bases unmatched.

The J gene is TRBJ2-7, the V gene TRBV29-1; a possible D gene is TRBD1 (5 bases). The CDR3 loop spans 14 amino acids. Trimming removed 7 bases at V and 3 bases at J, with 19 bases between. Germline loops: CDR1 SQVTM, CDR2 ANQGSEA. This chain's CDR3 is CSAIQVSPHYEQYF. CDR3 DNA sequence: TGCAGCGCAATACAGGTTTCTCCCCACTACGAGCAGTACTTC.

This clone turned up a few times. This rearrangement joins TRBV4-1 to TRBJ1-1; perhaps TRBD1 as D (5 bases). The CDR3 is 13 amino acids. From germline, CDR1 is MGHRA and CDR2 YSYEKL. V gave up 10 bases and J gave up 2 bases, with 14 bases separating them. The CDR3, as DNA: TGCGCCACCACTTCGACAGAAAACACTGAAGCTTTCTTT. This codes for CATTSTENTEAFF.

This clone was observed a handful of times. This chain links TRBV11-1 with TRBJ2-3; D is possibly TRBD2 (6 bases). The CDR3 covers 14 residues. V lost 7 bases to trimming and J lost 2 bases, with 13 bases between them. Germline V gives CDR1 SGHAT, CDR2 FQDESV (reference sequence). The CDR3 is CASNHGSTTDTQYF. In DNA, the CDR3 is TGTGCCAGCAACCACGGGAGTACCACAGATACGCAGTATTTT. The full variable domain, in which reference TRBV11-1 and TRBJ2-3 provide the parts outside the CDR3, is EAEVAQSPRYKITEKSQAVAFWCDPISGHATLYWYRQILGQGPELLVQFQDESVVDDSQLPKDRFSAERLKGVDSTLKIQPAELGDSAMYLCASNHGSTTDTQYFGPGTRLTVL.

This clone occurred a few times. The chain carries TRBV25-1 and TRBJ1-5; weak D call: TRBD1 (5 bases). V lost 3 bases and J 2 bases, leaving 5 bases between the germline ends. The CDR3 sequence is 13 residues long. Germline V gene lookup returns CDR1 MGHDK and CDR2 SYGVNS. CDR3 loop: CASSDRGNQPQHF. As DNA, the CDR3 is TGTGCCAGCAGTGACAGGGGCAATCAGCCCCAGCATTTT.

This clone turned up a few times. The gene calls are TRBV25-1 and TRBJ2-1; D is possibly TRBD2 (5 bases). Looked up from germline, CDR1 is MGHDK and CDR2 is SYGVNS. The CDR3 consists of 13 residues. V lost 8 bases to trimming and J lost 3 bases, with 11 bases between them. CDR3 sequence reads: CASGLTLYNEQFF. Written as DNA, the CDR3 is TGTGCCAGCGGACTTACCCTCTACAATGAGCAGTTCTTC.

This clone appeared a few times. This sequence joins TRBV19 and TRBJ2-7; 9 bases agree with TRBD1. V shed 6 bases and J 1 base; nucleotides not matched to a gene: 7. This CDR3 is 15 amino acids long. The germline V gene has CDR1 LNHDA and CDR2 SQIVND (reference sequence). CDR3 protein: CASRNPGQGSYEQYF. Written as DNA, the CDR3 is TGTGCCAGTAGAAACCCGGGACAGGGATCCTACGAGCAGTACTTC.

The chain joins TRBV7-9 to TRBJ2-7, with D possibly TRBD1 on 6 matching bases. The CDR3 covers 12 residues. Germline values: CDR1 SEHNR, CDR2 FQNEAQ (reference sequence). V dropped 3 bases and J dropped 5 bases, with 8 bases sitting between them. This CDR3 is CASSLDSHEQYF. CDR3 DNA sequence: TGTGCCAGCAGCTTGGACAGCCACGAGCAGTACTTC.

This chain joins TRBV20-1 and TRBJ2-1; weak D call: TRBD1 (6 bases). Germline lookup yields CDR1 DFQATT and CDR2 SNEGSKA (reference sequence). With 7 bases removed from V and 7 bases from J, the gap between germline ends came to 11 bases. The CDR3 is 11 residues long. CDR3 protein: CSVWGQNEQFF. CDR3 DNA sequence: TGCAGTGTCTGGGGGCAGAATGAGCAGTTCTTC.

This CDR3 is CASSYQASTDTQYF. In nucleotides, the CDR3 is TGTGCCAGCAGTTACCAAGCAAGCACAGATACGCAGTATTTT. The V and J genes are TRBV6-5 and TRBJ2-3, with D hard to call. The CDR3 loop spans 14 amino acids. V dropped 2 bases and J dropped 0 bases, with 6 bases sitting between them. The germline gives CDR1 MNHEY, CDR2 SVGAGI.

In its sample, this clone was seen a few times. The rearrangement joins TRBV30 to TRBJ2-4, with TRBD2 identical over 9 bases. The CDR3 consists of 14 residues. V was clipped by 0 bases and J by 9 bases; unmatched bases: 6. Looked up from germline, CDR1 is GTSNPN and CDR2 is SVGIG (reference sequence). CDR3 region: CAWSVYAGGSIQYF. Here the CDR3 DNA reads TGTGCCTGGAGTGTCTACGCGGGAGGGAGCATTCAGTACTTC.

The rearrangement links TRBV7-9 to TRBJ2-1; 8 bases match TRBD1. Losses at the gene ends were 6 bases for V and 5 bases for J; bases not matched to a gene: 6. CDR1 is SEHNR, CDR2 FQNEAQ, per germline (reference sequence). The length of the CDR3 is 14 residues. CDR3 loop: CASRSLTGDNEQFF. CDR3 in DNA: TGTGCCAGCAGGTCTCTGACAGGGGACAATGAGCAGTTCTTC.

As DNA, the CDR3 is TGCGCCAGCAGCCAAGGGACAGGGTTGTTCTTC. Its protein product is CASSQGTGLFF. The chain links TRBV4-1 to TRBJ2-1, with 8 bases matching TRBD1. Per the germline V gene, CDR1 is MGHRA and CDR2 is YSYEKL. Trimming at V came to 1 base and at J to 15 bases, leaving 2 bases not matched to a gene. This CDR3 spans 11 amino acids.

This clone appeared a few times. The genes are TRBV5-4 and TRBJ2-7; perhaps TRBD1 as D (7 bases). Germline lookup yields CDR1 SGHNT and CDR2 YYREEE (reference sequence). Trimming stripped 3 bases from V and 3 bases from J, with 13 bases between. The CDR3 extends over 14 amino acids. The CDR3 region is CASSSDRDFYEQYF. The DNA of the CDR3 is TGTGCCAGCAGCTCAGACAGGGACTTCTACGAGCAGTACTTC.

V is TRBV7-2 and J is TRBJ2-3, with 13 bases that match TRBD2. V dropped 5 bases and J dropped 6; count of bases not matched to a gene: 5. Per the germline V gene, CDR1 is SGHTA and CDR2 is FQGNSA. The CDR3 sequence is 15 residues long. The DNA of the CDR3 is TGTGCCAGCAGCAGGACTAGCGGGAGTTGGGATACGCAGTATTTT. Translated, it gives CASSRTSGSWDTQYF.

CDR3 DNA: TGTGCCACAGGACAGGGGGAGTTTCTTGGCTACACCTTC. Its translation is CATGQGEFLGYTF. The chain joins TRBV2 to TRBJ1-2; TRBD1 matches 10 bases. Germline CDR1 is SNHLY and CDR2 is FYNNEI. This CDR3 contains 13 residues. With 10 bases clipped from V and 7 bases from J, the junction kept 9 bases outside the gene matches.

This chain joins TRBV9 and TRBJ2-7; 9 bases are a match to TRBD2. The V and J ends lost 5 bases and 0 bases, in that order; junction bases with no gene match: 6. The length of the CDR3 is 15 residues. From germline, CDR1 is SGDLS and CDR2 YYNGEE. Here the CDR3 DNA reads TGTGCCAGCAGTGCAAGTAGCGGGAGCTCCTACGAGCAGTACTTC. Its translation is CASSASSGSSYEQYF. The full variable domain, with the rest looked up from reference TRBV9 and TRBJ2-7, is DSGVTQTPKHLITATGQRVTLRCSPRSGDLSVYWYQQSLDQGLQFLIQYYNGEERAKGNILERFSAQQFPDLHSELNLSSLELGDSALYFCASSASSGSSYEQYFGPGTRLTVT.

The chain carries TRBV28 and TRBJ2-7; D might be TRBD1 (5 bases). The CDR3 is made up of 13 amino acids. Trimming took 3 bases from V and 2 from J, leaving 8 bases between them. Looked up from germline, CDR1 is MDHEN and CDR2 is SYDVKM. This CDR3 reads CASSFQGTYEQYF. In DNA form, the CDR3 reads TGTGCCAGCAGTTTCCAGGGAACCTACGAGCAGTACTTC.

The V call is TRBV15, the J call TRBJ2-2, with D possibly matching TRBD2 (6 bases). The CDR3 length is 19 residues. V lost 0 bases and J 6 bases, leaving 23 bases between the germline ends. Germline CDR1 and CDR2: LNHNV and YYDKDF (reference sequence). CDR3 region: CATSRDLVSGTSGAGELFF. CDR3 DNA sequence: TGTGCCACCAGCAGAGATCTAGTAAGCGGCACCTCGGGGGCCGGGGAGCTGTTTTTT. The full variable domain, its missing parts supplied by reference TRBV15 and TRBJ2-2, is DAMVIQNPRYQVTQFGKPVTLSCSQTLNHNVMYWYQQKSSQAPKLLFHYYDKDFNNEADTPDNFQSRRPNTSFCFLDIRSPGLGDTAMYLCATSRDLVSGTSGAGELFFGEGSRLTVL.

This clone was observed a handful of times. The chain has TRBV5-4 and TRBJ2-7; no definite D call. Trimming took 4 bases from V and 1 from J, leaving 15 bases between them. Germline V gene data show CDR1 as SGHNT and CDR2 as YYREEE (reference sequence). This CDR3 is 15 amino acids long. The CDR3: CASSPQNSPSYEQYF. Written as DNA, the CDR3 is TGTGCCAGCAGCCCTCAGAACAGTCCTTCCTACGAGCAGTACTTC.

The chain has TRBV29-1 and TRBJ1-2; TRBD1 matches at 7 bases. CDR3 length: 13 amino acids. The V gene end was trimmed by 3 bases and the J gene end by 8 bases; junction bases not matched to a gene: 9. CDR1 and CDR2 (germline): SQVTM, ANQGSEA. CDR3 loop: CSVEETGRGGYTF. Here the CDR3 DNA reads TGCAGCGTTGAGGAGACAGGGCGTGGAGGCTACACCTTC. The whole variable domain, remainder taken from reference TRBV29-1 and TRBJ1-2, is SAVISQKPSRDICQRGTSLTIQCQVDSQVTMMFWYRQQPGQSLTLIATANQGSEATYESGFVIDKFPISRPNLTFSTLTVSNMSPEDSSIYLCSVEETGRGGYTFGSGTRLTVV.

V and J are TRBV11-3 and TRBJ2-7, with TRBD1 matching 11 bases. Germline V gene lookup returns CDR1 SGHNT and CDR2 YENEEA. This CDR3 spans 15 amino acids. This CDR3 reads CASGGTGGFRSEQYF. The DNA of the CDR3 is TGTGCTTCGGGGGGGACAGGGGGATTTCGGAGCGAGCAGTACTTC. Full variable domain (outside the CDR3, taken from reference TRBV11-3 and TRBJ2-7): EAGVVQSPRYKIIEKKQPVAFWCNPISGHNTLYWYLQNLGQGPELLIRYENEEAVDDSQLPKDRFSAERLKGVDSTLKIQPAELGDSAVYLCASGGTGGFRSEQYFGPGTRLTVT.

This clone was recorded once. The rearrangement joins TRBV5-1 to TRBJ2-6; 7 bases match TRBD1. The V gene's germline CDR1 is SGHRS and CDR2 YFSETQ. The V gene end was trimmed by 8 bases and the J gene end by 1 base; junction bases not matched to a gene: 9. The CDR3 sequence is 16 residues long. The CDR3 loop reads CARDRVSQSGANVLTF. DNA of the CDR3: TGCGCCAGAGACAGGGTGAGTCAGTCTGGGGCCAACGTCCTGACTTTC.